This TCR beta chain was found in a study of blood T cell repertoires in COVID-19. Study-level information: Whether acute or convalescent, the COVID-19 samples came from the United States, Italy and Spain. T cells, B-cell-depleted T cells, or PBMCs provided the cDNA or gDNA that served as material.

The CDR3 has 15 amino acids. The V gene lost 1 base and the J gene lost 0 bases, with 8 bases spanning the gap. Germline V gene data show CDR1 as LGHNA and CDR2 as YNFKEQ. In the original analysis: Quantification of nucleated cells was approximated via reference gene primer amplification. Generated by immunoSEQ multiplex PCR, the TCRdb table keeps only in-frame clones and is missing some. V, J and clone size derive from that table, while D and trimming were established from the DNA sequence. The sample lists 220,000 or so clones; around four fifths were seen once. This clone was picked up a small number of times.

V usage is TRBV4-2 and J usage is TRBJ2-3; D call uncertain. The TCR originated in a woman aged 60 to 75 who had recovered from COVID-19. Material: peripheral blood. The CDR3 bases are TGTGCCAGCAGCCAAGGTCCCGGTAGCACAGATACGCAGTATTTT. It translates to CASSQGPGSTDTQYF.